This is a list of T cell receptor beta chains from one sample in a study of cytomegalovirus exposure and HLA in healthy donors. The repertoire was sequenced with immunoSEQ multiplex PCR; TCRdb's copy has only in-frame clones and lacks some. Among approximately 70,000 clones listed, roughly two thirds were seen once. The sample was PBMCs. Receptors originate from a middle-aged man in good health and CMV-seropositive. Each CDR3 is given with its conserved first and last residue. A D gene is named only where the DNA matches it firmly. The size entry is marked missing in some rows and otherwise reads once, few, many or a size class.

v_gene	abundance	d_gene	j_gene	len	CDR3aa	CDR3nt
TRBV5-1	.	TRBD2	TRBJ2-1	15	CASSLLGGPSYEQFF	TGCGCCAGCAGCTTGCTGGGAGGGCCTAGCTATGAGCAGTTCTTC
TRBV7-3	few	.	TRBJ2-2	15	CASSPLGQNTGELFF	TGTGCCAGCAGCCCCCTTGGCCAGAACACCGGGGAGCTGTTTTTT
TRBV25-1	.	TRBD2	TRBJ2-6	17	CASSEYMGGSGANVLTF	TGTGCCAGCAGTGAATATATGGGAGGGTCTGGGGCCAACGTCCTGACTTTC
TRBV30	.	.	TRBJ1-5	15	CAWSVRRDSNQPQHF	TGTGCCTGGAGTGTACGACGGGATAGCAATCAGCCCCAGCATTTT
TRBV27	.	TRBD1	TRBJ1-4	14	CASSRTGFGEKLFF	TGTGCCAGCAGTCGGACAGGGTTTGGGGAAAAACTGTTTTTT
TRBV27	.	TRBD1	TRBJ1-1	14	CASSLSGGGTEAFF	TGTGCCAGCAGTTTATCAGGGGGCGGCACTGAAGCTTTCTTT
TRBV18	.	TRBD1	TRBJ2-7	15	CASSTRTGNTYEQYF	TGTGCCAGCTCAACACGGACAGGGAATACCTACGAGCAGTACTTC
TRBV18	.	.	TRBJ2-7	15	CASSPRLGSSYEQYF	TGTGCCAGCTCACCACGCCTGGGGAGCTCCTACGAGCAGTACTTC
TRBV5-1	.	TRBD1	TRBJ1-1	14	CASSADRGTGEAFF	TGCGCCAGCAGCGCAGACAGGGGGACGGGTGAAGCTTTCTTT
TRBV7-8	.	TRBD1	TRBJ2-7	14	CASSLQGFSYEQYF	TGTGCCAGCAGCCTACAGGGGTTCTCCTACGAGCAGTACTTC
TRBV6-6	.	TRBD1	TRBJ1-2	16	CASSYSGQTGGEGCTF	TGTGCCAGCAGTTACTCGGGACAAACAGGGGGCGAGGGATGCACCTTC
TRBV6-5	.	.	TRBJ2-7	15	CASSYQKDIVHEQYF	TGTGCCAGCAGTTACCAGAAGGACATCGTCCACGAGCAGTACTTC
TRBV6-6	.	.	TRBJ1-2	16	CASSYLTGFASYGYTF	TGTGCCAGCAGTTATTTGACAGGTTTTGCCTCTTATGGCTACACCTTC
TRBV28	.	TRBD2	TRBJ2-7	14	CASSLISGSLEQYF	TGTGCCAGCAGTTTGATTAGCGGGAGTCTCGAGCAGTACTTC
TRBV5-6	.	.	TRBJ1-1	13	CASSLANPQEAFF	TGTGCCAGCAGCTTGGCGAATCCTCAAGAGGCTTTCTTT
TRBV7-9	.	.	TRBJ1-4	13	CASSSGGSEKLFF	TGTGCCAGCAGCTCGGGGGGCAGCGAAAAACTGTTTTTT
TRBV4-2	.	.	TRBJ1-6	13	CASSQAEEVPLHF	TGTGCCAGCAGCCAAGCGGAGGAAGTCCCCCTCCACTTT
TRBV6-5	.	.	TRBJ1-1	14	CASSFAQPNTEAFF	TGTGCCAGCAGTTTCGCACAGCCAAACACTGAAGCTTTCTTT
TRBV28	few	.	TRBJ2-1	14	CAITRQTGPNEQFF	TGTGCCATCACGAGACAAACTGGGCCCAATGAGCAGTTCTTC
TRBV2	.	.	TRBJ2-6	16	CASSEILSSGANVLTF	TGTGCCAGCAGTGAAATCCTTAGCTCTGGGGCCAACGTCCTGACTTTC
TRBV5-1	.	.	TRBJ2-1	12	CASRASGNEQFF	TGCGCCAGCAGGGCGAGCGGCAATGAGCAGTTCTTC
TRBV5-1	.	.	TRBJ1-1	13	CASSLAGDRGAFF	TGCGCCAGCAGCTTGGCCGGGGATCGAGGAGCTTTCTTT
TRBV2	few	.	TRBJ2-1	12	CASSEAGTEQFF	TGTGCCAGCAGTGAGGCGGGGACTGAGCAGTTCTTC
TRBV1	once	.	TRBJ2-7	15	CTSRLTGRVSYEQYF	TGCACCAGCAGACTTACAGGGCGGGTATCCTACGAGCAGTACTTC
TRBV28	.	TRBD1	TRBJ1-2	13	CASSDPNPGQVLF	TGTGCCAGCAGCGACCCAAACCCGGGACAGGTGCTATTC
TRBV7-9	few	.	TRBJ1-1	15	CASSTRAGPNTEAFF	TGTGCCAGCAGCACAAGGGCAGGGCCGAACACTGAAGCTTTCTTT
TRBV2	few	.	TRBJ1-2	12	CASSVGDYGYTF	TGTGCCAGCAGTGTAGGGGACTATGGCTACACCTTC
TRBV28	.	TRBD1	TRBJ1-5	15	CASVTGKGSNQPQHF	TGTGCCAGCGTGACAGGGAAAGGAAGCAATCAGCCCCAGCATTTT
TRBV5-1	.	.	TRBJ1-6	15	CASSPSVNEYSPLHF	TGCGCCAGCAGCCCGAGTGTGAATGAGTATTCACCCCTCCACTTT
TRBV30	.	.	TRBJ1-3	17	CAWSGNERGNAGNTIYF	TGTGCCTGGAGTGGGAACGAAAGGGGGAATGCGGGAAACACCATATATTTT
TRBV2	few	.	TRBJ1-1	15	CASSDYGQGGTEAFF	TGTGCCAGCAGTGATTACGGCCAGGGAGGCACTGAAGCTTTCTTT
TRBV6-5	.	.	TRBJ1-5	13	CASGGNSNQPQHF	TGTGCCAGCGGGGGCAATAGCAATCAGCCCCAGCATTTT
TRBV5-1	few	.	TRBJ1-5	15	CASSLSGGISQPQHF	TGCGCCAGCAGCTTGAGTGGGGGGATTAGTCAGCCCCAGCATTTT
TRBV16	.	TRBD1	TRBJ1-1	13	CASSQVRGPEAFF	TGTGCCAGCAGCCAGGTGAGGGGGCCTGAAGCTTTCTTT
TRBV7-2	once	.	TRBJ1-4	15	CASSLVGGPARKLFF	TGTGCCAGCAGCTTAGTGGGGGGACCAGCACGAAAACTGTTTTTT
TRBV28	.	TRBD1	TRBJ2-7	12	CASTAGGDEQYF	TGTGCCTCTACGGCAGGGGGCGACGAGCAGTACTTC
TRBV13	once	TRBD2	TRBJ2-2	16	CASSSMGGGNTGELFF	TGTGCCAGCAGCTCAATGGGGGGGGGAAACACCGGGGAGCTGTTTTTT
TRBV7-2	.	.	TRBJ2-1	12	CASSLAVGEQFF	TGTGCCAGCAGCTTAGCCGTCGGTGAGCAGTTCTTC
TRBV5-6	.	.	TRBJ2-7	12	CASSLWSSEQYF	TGTGCCAGCAGCCTCTGGAGTAGCGAGCAGTACTTC
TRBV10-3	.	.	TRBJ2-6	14	CAISDYSGANVLTF	TGTGCCATCAGTGACTACTCTGGGGCCAACGTCCTGACTTTC
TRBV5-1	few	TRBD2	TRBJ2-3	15	CASSLPLAGADTQYF	TGCGCCAGCAGCTTACCCCTAGCGGGAGCAGATACGCAGTATTTT